The entry below describes one T cell receptor beta chain. The sample comes from a study of T-cell memory formation after mild COVID-19. TCRdb re-derived calls from the 5' RACE reads in MiXCR, one entry per CDR3 protein. In the table there are a few hundred thousand distinct CDR3 sequences, about 16% of which are singletons. Germline-derived CDR1 and CDR2 are SQVTM and ANQGSEA. Trimming took 7 bases from V and 6 from J, leaving 11 bases between them. CDR3 length: 11 amino acids. Specimen: PBMCs or a T cell subset sorted from them (not recorded which). The V and J genes are TRBV29-1 and TRBJ2-3; unclear D gene. This receptor was identified in a man younger than 30 who had mild COVID-19 (a few samples of this study predate the infection). Cell type and time point are not known. The CDR3 loop reads CSAGSRDTQYF. The CDR3 DNA reads as TGCAGCGCCGGTAGCCGGGATACGCAGTATTTT.